The 14 T cell receptor beta chains below all came from one sample that was sequenced in a study of blood T cell repertoires in COVID-19. Repertoires were generated with immunoSEQ multiplex PCR, while TCRdb's copy carries only in-frame clones and drops some. Seen here are hundreds of thousands of clones, 85% observed once, and the top ten hold about 5.1%. The sequenced material came from peripheral blood. Every receptor here comes from a man aged 45-65 years with active or convalescent COVID-19.

This chain uses TRBV5-8 with TRBJ1-2; D is uncertain. Looked up from germline, CDR1 is SGHTS and CDR2 is YDEGEE. CDR3 size: 13 residues. Deletions cut 2 bases from V and 8 bases from J, with 13 bases between. DNA of the CDR3: TGTGCCAGCAGCTTACGGGGTATCCAAGGCTACACCTTC. Amino acids: CASSLRGIQGYTF.

The CDR3 region has the DNA TGTGCCATCAGTGAGATGGCAGCGGGCTACACCTTC. Its translation is CAISEMAAGYTF. The chain combines TRBV10-3 with TRBJ1-2; unclear D gene. Germline values: CDR1 ENHRY, CDR2 SYGVKD. This CDR3 contains 12 residues. Trimming cost V 2 bases and J 8 bases, with 9 bases left between them.

This clone came up once. CDR3: CASSPLLAGNSPLHF. The CDR3 region has the DNA TGTGCCAGCTCACCATTGTTGGCGGGTAATTCACCCCTCCACTTT. V usage is TRBV18 and J usage is TRBJ1-6; D unclear. Trimming removed 2 bases at V and 6 bases at J, with 11 bases between. Germline assignment: CDR1 KGHSH and CDR2 LQKENI. The CDR3 extends over 15 amino acids.

The V call is TRBV27, the J call TRBJ2-7; the match to TRBD2 covers 8 bases. Germline-derived CDR1 and CDR2 are MNHEY and SMNVEV (reference sequence). The CDR3 length is 15 residues. The junction had 8 bases not matched to a gene; V was cut back by 6 bases and J by 1 base. CDR3 sequence: CASSPLAATSYEQYF. CDR3 nucleotides: TGTGCCAGCAGCCCACTAGCGGCGACTTCCTACGAGCAGTACTTC.

This clone was detected a few times. The rearrangement joins TRBV9 to TRBJ2-2; TRBD2 matches 8 bases. Germline loops: CDR1 SGDLS, CDR2 YYNGEE. The CDR3 runs 15 residues. J lost 5 bases, V lost 4 bases, and 7 bases had no gene match. DNA for the CDR3: TGTGCCAGCAGCCCACTCGGGGGGGGTACCGGGGAGCTGTTTTTT. Protein sequence: CASSPLGGGTGELFF. Looking up the rest from reference TRBV9 and TRBJ2-2 gives the full variable domain: DSGVTQTPKHLITATGQRVTLRCSPRSGDLSVYWYQQSLDQGLQFLIQYYNGEERAKGNILERFSAQQFPDLHSELNLSSLELGDSALYFCASSPLGGGTGELFFGEGSRLTVL.

This chain joins TRBV7-6 and TRBJ1-1; 8 bases are shared with TRBD1. With 5 bases clipped from V and 0 bases from J, the junction kept 8 bases outside the gene matches. The CDR3 spans 16 residues. The germline V gene has CDR1 SGHVS and CDR2 FNYEAQ. CDR3 region: CASSPIQGDMNTEAFF. Written as DNA, the CDR3 is TGTGCCAGCAGCCCTATACAGGGGGACATGAACACTGAAGCTTTCTTT.

The chain links TRBV7-2 to TRBJ2-3; 9 positions agree with TRBD2. J gave up 3 bases and V 3 bases, and 7 bases lay outside the gene matches. Germline CDR1 reads SGHTA; CDR2 reads FQGNSA. CDR3 length equals 16 residues. CDR3 amino acids: CASSFVAGEGTDTQYF. The CDR3 DNA is TGTGCCAGCAGCTTCGTAGCGGGAGAAGGGACAGATACGCAGTATTTT.

V usage is TRBV7-9 and J usage is TRBJ2-3, with unresolved D. In germline, CDR1 is SEHNR, CDR2 FQNEAQ (reference sequence). The CDR3 length is 12 residues. V dropped 2 bases and J dropped 4 bases, with 4 bases sitting between them. The CDR3 DNA is TGTGCCAGCAGCTTACAGGCAGATACGCAGTATTTT. This translates into CASSLQADTQYF.

This rearrangement joins TRBV3-1 (or the pseudogene TRBV3-2) to TRBJ2-1; 7 bases map to TRBD2. The V and J ends lost 4 bases and 0 bases, in that order; junction bases with no gene match: 12. This CDR3 contains 18 residues. Germline values: CDR1 LGHDT, CDR2 YNNKEL (reference sequence). For the CDR3, the DNA is TGTGCCAGCAGCCGACGGCCCGGCGGGAGTAACTCCTACAATGAGCAGTTCTTC. This sequence encodes CASSRRPGGSNSYNEQFF.

The gene calls are TRBV3-1 (or the pseudogene TRBV3-2) and TRBJ1-1, with 11 bases matching TRBD1. The trim removed 3 bases at V and 0 bases at J, leaving 6 bases unmatched. The CDR3 runs to 17 residues. CDR1 and CDR2 from the germline V gene are LGHDT and YNNKEL (reference sequence). CDR3: CASSHSRDRGMNTEAFF. In DNA form, the CDR3 reads TGTGCCAGCAGCCATAGCCGGGACAGGGGGATGAACACTGAAGCTTTCTTT.

Only a few counts were recorded for this clone. CDR3 sequence: CASSVPRGYQPQHF. In nucleotides, the CDR3 is TGTGCCAGCAGTGTGCCGCGGGGATATCAGCCCCAGCATTTT. The chain is built from TRBV28 and TRBJ1-5; D ambiguous. CDR1 and CDR2 from the germline V gene are MDHEN and SYDVKM. The CDR3 extends over 14 amino acids. The V and J ends lost 5 bases and 5 bases respectively, with 13 bases between them.

The CDR3 sequence: CASVGREGPYNEQFF. In nucleotides, the CDR3 is TGTGCCAGCGTTGGGCGGGAGGGCCCCTACAATGAGCAGTTCTTC. The chain joins TRBV13 to TRBJ2-1; 9 nucleotides align to TRBD2. Per the germline V gene, CDR1 is PRHDT and CDR2 is FYEKMQ (reference sequence). This CDR3 contains 15 residues. The V gene end was trimmed by 8 bases and the J gene end by 2 bases; junction bases not matched to a gene: 7.

About this clone itself: Other DNA sequences in the same sample also yield this CDR3. The V call is TRBV9, the J call TRBJ2-7; TRBD1 matches at 7 bases. The germline gives CDR1 SGDLS, CDR2 YYNGEE. The CDR3 sequence is 15 residues long. V dropped 0 bases and J dropped 1; count of bases not matched to a gene: 4. DNA for the CDR3: TGTGCCAGCAGCGTAGGACAGGGCACGTCCTACGAGCAGTACTTC. Protein sequence: CASSVGQGTSYEQYF. The full variable domain, its missing parts supplied by reference TRBV9 and TRBJ2-7, is DSGVTQTPKHLITATGQRVTLRCSPRSGDLSVYWYQQSLDQGLQFLIQYYNGEERAKGNILERFSAQQFPDLHSELNLSSLELGDSALYFCASSVGQGTSYEQYFGPGTRLTVT.

The rearrangement uses TRBV5-1 and TRBJ1-2, with D uncertain. The germline gives CDR1 SGHRS, CDR2 YFSETQ. The CDR3 has 13 amino acids. Trimming shortened V by 2 bases and J by 4 bases, and 9 bases separated the two germline ends. CDR3 bases: TGCGCCAGCAGCTTAGACGGAGCCTATGGCTACACCTTC. Its protein product is CASSLDGAYGYTF.